The 17 T cell receptor beta chains below were found in one sample sequenced in a study of blood T cell repertoires in COVID-19. Method: immunoSEQ multiplex PCR; TCRdb's copy keeps in-frame clones and lacks some. Of some 220,000 clones listed, 92% are singletons. Specimen: peripheral blood. These receptors all come from a man aged 25 to 40 with COVID-19, enrolled during active disease.

The rearrangement links TRBV20-1 to TRBJ2-2; D is unclear. V was shortened by 3 bases and J by 4 bases, with 15 bases between the two germline ends. This CDR3 has 15 amino acids. Germline V gives CDR1 DFQATT, CDR2 SNEGSKA (reference sequence). The CDR3 DNA sequence: TGCAGTGCTAGTTCCTGGCAGCGAGGCACCGGGGAGCTGTTTTTT. Translation gives CSASSWQRGTGELFF.

The chain uses TRBV7-2 and TRBJ2-1; 10 nucleotides agree with TRBD2. V was clipped by 5 bases and J by 7 bases; unmatched bases: 8. This CDR3 is 15 amino acids long. Germline V CDR1 and CDR2: SGHTA, FQGNSA. CDR3 bases: TGTGCCAGCAGCCCGACTAGCGGGTCGTTTAATGAGCAGTTCTTC. Protein: CASSPTSGSFNEQFF.

V and J are TRBV19 and TRBJ1-5; 11 nucleotides align to TRBD1. The ends lost 2 bases at V and 5 bases at J; junction bases unmatched: 11. CDR1 LNHDA and CDR2 SQIVND come from the germline V gene (reference sequence). The CDR3 has 18 amino acids. CDR3 in amino acids: CASSIKGPGTGGYQPQHF. The CDR3 bases are TGTGCCAGTAGTATAAAGGGTCCCGGGACAGGGGGTTATCAGCCCCAGCATTTT.

This clone was counted once. This chain uses TRBV24-1 with TRBJ2-1; 9 bases map to TRBD1. Germline V gives CDR1 KGHDR, CDR2 SFDVKD. With 4 bases clipped from V and 5 bases from J, the junction kept 8 bases outside the gene matches. This CDR3 has 16 amino acids. The CDR3 DNA is TGTGCCACCAGTGACCCCGTACGGACAGGGGACAATGAGCAGTTCTTC. Residues: CATSDPVRTGDNEQFF.

This chain connects TRBV27 to TRBJ2-2, with TRBD1 matching over 8 bases. The length of the CDR3 is 15 residues. J gave up 8 bases and V 1 base, and 6 bases lay outside the gene matches. The germline V gene encodes CDR1 MNHEY and CDR2 SMNVEV (reference sequence). In DNA, the CDR3 is TGTGCCAGCAGTTTATTTGGACAGGGAAGGGGGGAGCTGTTTTTT. This gives the protein CASSLFGQGRGELFF.

A single count supports this clone. The V call is TRBV19, the J call TRBJ2-3, with 7 bases aligning to TRBD1. The trim removed 6 bases at V and 0 bases at J, leaving 6 bases unmatched. The CDR3 spans 15 residues. Germline CDR1 reads LNHDA; CDR2 reads SQIVND (reference sequence). The CDR3 coding sequence is TGTGCCAGTAGCCCCACAGGGGTAAGCACAGATACGCAGTATTTT. It yields the protein CASSPTGVSTDTQYF.

CDR3 residues: CASSDSNSNQPQHF. For the CDR3, the DNA is TGTGCCAGCAGCGACAGCAATAGCAATCAGCCCCAGCATTTT. The genes are TRBV4-2 and TRBJ1-5; tentative D call: TRBD1 (5 bases). The CDR3 totals 14 residues. CDR1 LGHNA and CDR2 YNFKEQ come from the germline V gene. Trimming shortened V by 5 bases and J by 0 bases, and 8 bases separated the two germline ends.

The rearrangement joins TRBV7-2 to TRBJ1-3; no reliable D call. This CDR3 comprises 14 residues. V lost 3 bases and J 0 bases, leaving 6 bases between the germline ends. Germline V CDR1 and CDR2: SGHTA, FQGNSA. The CDR3: CASSFGSSGNTIYF. The CDR3 bases are TGTGCCAGCAGCTTTGGTAGCTCTGGAAACACCATATATTTT.

Regarding this clone: Distinct nucleotide sequences in the sample also encode this CDR3. The V gene is TRBV5-1, the J gene TRBJ1-4, with 11 bases that match TRBD1. CDR1 is SGHRS and CDR2 is YFSETQ in the germline V gene. The junction had 3 bases not matched to a gene; V was cut back by 4 bases and J by 7 bases. The CDR3 contains 14 residues. The CDR3 nucleotides read TGCGCCAGCAGCCCAGGGACAGGGGGTGAAAAACTGTTTTTT. It specifies CASSPGTGGEKLFF. Filled out from reference TRBV5-1 and TRBJ1-4, the complete variable domain reads KAGVTQTPRYLIKTRGQQVTLSCSPISGHRSVSWYQQTPGQGLQFLFEYFSETQRNKGNFPGRFSGRQFSNSRSEMNVSTLELGDSALYLCASSPGTGGEKLFFGSGTQLSVL.

The rearrangement links TRBV29-1 to TRBJ2-7; perhaps TRBD1 as D (5 bases). Germline V gene data show CDR1 as SQVTM and CDR2 as ANQGSEA. This CDR3 is built from 13 residues. V dropped 5 bases and J dropped 2 bases, with 13 bases sitting between them. The chain's CDR3 is CSVHLDRTYEQYF. For the CDR3, the DNA is TGCAGCGTTCATCTTGACAGAACCTACGAGCAGTACTTC.

J is TRBJ2-1 and V is TRBV4-1; tentative D call: TRBD2 (5 bases). This CDR3 has 13 amino acids. Per germline, CDR1 MGHRA and CDR2 YSYEKL. Trimming stripped 3 bases from V and 5 bases from J, with 8 bases between. This chain's CDR3 is CASSHRGNNEQFF. In DNA form, the CDR3 reads TGCGCCAGCAGCCATCGGGGTAACAATGAGCAGTTCTTC.

The J gene is TRBJ1-2, the V gene TRBV9; 7 nucleotides line up with TRBD1. Germline lookup yields CDR1 SGDLS and CDR2 YYNGEE. This CDR3 is built from 13 residues. The trim removed 5 bases at V and 4 bases at J, leaving 5 bases unmatched. The CDR3 loop reads CASRRQGGYGYTF. In DNA, the CDR3 is TGTGCCAGCAGACGACAGGGAGGCTATGGCTACACCTTC.

A single count supports this clone. The chain joins TRBV3-1 (or the pseudogene TRBV3-2) to TRBJ1-1; 9 nucleotides line up with TRBD1. The CDR3 consists of 15 residues. Germline V gives CDR1 LGHDT, CDR2 YNNKEL (reference sequence). V dropped 5 bases and J dropped 6; count of bases not matched to a gene: 10. This chain's CDR3 is CASSTSGTGYPEAFF. The CDR3 DNA reads TGTGCCAGCAGCACGTCCGGGACAGGGTACCCTGAAGCTTTCTTT.

The V and J genes are TRBV18 and TRBJ2-5; 8 nucleotides agree with TRBD1. CDR3 size: 13 residues. V was pared by 5 bases and J by 5 bases, with 4 bases of the junction left unmatched. Germline assignment: CDR1 KGHSH and CDR2 LQKENI. The DNA for the CDR3 is TGTGCCAGCTCAGCGACAGGGGCGGAGACCCAGTACTTC. It translates to CASSATGAETQYF.

The chain couples TRBV6-6 to TRBJ2-1, with 9 positions matching TRBD1. Germline V lookup: CDR1 MNHNY, CDR2 SVGAGI (reference sequence). CDR3 length: 15 residues. With 6 bases clipped from V and 7 bases from J, the junction kept 10 bases outside the gene matches. The chain's CDR3 is CASSQGTGFGNEQFF. The CDR3 nucleotides are TGTGCCAGCAGCCAAGGGACAGGGTTTGGGAATGAGCAGTTCTTC.

This chain uses TRBV2 with TRBJ1-5; D is unclear. The CDR3 runs to 13 residues. The ends were cut back, 4 bases at V and 6 bases at J, with 10 bases in the middle. Germline assignment: CDR1 SNHLY and CDR2 FYNNEI. The CDR3 sequence: CASSAGSVQPQHF. The CDR3 DNA follows: TGTGCCAGCAGTGCGGGGTCGGTTCAGCCCCAGCATTTT.

This chain connects TRBV19 to TRBJ1-2, with 7 nucleotides matching TRBD1. The trim removed 6 bases at V and 8 bases at J, leaving 6 bases unmatched. From germline, CDR1 is LNHDA and CDR2 SQIVND (reference sequence). The CDR3 has 12 amino acids. Written as DNA, the CDR3 is TGTGCCAGTAGGACGGCAGGGGGAGGCTACACCTTC. Translation: CASRTAGGGYTF.